Sequencing of this T cell receptor (beta chain) was carried out in a study of Graves' ophthalmopathy and Graves' hyperthyroidism. This clonotype was picked up many times. Its antigen is undetermined. Beta-chain TCR CDR3 regions were amplified from RNA transcripts. The first round was an RT-PCR with HTBI primers, and the second round was a multiplex PCR. Via MiXCR, TCRdb re-called the multiplex PCR reads, giving one row per CDR3 protein. The top ten hold 11% of the sample, which has roughly 1.1 million distinct CDR3 sequences, about 35% seen once. Study outcomes and limitations: Sensitivity of about 90% and specificity of around 80% were achieved when a 13-signature model separated ophthalmopathy from stable hyperthyroidism.

Germline-derived CDR1 and CDR2 are SGHDT and YYEEEE. This CDR3 has 15 amino acids. Trimming stripped 5 bases from V and 4 bases from J, with 19 bases between. The sample was peripheral blood or thyroid tissue (not recorded which). This chain joins TRBV5-6 and TRBJ2-7; D may be TRBD1 or TRBD2 (5 bases each). The TCR originated in an adult man with Graves' hyperthyroidism. The CDR3 loop reads CASSLRRVGGYEQYF. The CDR3 DNA reads TGTGCCAGCAGTTTGCGCCGTGTTGGGGGATACGAGCAGTACTTC.